This entry concerns a single TCR beta chain. Its specificity is unknown. The sample comes from a study of CD8 T cells in Susac syndrome. Included as multiple sclerosis controls were treatment-naive patients who had stable or active relapsing-remitting disease. Looked up from germline, CDR1 is MNHEY and CDR2 is SMNVEV (reference sequence). V was clipped by 3 bases and J by 4 bases, with 13 bases between them. The length of the CDR3 is 14 residues. When the RNA was reverse transcribed, random hexamers were used with an input of 0.5 to 1 ug. TCRdb fed the immunoSEQ multiplex PCR reads into MiXCR, producing one record per CDR3 protein. The table shows over 350,000 distinct CDR3 sequences, with approximately 85% occurring only once. Study conclusions and caveats: It was acknowledged in the study that its TCR sequencing and HLA analysis involved a relatively small number of individuals.

This TCR was sampled from a human donor with multiple sclerosis. This rearrangement joins TRBV27 to TRBJ2-7; D is perhaps TRBD2 (5 bases). Sequenced material: CD8+ T cells from PBMCs. The CDR3, as DNA: TGTGCCAGCAGTTTGAGGGCTACGATTTACGAGCAGTACTTC. Residues: CASSLRATIYEQYF.